Listed here is a single TCR beta chain. The antigen remains unidentified. Trimming cost V 1 base and J 5 bases, with 16 bases left between them. The CDR3 has 16 residues. CDR1 is SGHRS and CDR2 is YFSETQ in the germline V gene. After template switching added a universal primer site, the resulting cDNA carried unique molecular identifiers. In TCRdb, the 5' RACE reads were re-called with MiXCR into one record per CDR3 protein. The sample records about 690,000 distinct CDR3 sequences, approximately 22% being singletons. The data are from a study of identical twins. Findings of the study overall: Zero-insertion analyses might be partly confounded by invariant T cells like MAIT and iNKT.

The donors were all healthy and Caucasian. This same sample was also part of a study on T cells expressing NK-cell markers. From that second work: Dominant NKG2C+ clonotypes were found to form about 1.0-7.5% of CD8+ T cells in roughly 6 donors.

This chain links TRBV5-1 with TRBJ1-5; D possibly corresponds to TRBD1 (5 bases). The TCR originated in a woman aged 18-29 years in good health. Sequencing was carried out using PBMCs. The CDR3 region is CASSLWGGTPDQPQHF. The CDR3 DNA sequence: TGCGCCAGCAGCTTGTGGGGGGGGACCCCAGATCAGCCCCAGCATTTT.